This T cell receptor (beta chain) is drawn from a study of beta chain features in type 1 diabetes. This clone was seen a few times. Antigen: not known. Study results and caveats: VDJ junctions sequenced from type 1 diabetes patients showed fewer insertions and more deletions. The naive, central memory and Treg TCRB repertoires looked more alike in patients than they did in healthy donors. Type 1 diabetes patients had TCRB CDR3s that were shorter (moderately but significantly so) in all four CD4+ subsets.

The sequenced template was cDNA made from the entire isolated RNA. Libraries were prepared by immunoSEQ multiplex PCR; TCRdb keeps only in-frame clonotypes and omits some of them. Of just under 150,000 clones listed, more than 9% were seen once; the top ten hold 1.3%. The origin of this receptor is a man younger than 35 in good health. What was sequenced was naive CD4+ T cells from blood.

CDR3 sequence: CASSVGLAGGPYNEQFF. The CDR3 nucleotides are TGTGCCAGCAGCGTGGGACTAGCGGGGGGCCCTTACAATGAGCAGTTCTTC. The chain is built from TRBV9 and TRBJ2-1; 15 positions agree with TRBD2. Germline loops: CDR1 SGDLS, CDR2 YYNGEE. The V segment lost 2 bases and the J segment 4 bases; nucleotides outside the gene matches: 4. The CDR3 extends over 17 amino acids.